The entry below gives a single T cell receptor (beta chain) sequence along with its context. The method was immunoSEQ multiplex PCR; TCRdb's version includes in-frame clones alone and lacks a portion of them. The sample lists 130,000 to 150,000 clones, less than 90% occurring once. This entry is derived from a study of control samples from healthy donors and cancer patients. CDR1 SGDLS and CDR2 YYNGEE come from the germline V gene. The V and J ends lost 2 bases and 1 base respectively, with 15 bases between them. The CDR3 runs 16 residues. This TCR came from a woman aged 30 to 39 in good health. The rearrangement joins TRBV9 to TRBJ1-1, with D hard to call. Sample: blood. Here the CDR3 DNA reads TGTGCCAGCAGCGTGGCAGAACAGTACACGAACACTGAAGCTTTCTTT. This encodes CASSVAEQYTNTEAFF. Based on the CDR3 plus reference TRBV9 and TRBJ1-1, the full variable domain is DSGVTQTPKHLITATGQRVTLRCSPRSGDLSVYWYQQSLDQGLQFLIQYYNGEERAKGNILERFSAQQFPDLHSELNLSSLELGDSALYFCASSVAEQYTNTEAFFGQGTRLTVV.